Given below is one TCR beta chain in context. The data derive from a study of T cell responses to AZD1222 COVID-19 vaccine. Per the germline V gene, CDR1 is LNHDA and CDR2 is SQIVND (reference sequence). The CDR3 runs 13 residues. With 0 bases removed from V and 12 bases from J, the gap between germline ends came to 12 bases. The protocol was immunoSEQ multiplex PCR, while the TCRdb copy is restricted to in-frame clones and leaves out a portion. The sample has about 96,000 clones, almost 90% seen once. The source of this sequence is an adult in good health. The starting material was peripheral blood, obtained on day 0 of AZD1222 vaccination. The chain has TRBV19 and TRBJ2-1; D is perhaps TRBD1 (5 bases). CDR3 nucleotides: TGTGCCAGTAGTATAGAGTTAAAGGGGCTGCAGTTCTTC. This sequence encodes CASSIELKGLQFF.